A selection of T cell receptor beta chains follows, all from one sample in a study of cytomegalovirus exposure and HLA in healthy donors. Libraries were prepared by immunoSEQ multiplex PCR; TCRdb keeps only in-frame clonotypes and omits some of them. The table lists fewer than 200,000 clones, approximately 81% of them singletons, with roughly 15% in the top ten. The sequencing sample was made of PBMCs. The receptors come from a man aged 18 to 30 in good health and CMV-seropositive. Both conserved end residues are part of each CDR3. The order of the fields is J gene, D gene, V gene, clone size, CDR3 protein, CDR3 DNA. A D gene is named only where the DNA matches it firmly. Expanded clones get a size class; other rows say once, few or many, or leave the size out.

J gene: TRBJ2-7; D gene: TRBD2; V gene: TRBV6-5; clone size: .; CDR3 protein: CASSYLKTSTVYEQYF; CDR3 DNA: TGTGCCAGCAGTTACCTGAAGACTAGCACCGTCTACGAGCAGTACTTC
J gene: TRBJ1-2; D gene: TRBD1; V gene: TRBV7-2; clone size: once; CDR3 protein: CASGQTGGYGYTF; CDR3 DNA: TGTGCCAGCGGTCAAACAGGGGGCTATGGCTACACCTTC
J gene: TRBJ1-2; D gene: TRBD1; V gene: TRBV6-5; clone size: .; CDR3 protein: CASRPADREGGYTF; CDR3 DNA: TGTGCCAGCAGACCGGCCGACAGGGAAGGTGGCTACACCTTC
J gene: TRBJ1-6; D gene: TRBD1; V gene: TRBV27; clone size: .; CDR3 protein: CASTRQGENSPLHF; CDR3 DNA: TGTGCCAGCACGAGACAGGGAGAGAATTCACCCCTCCACTTT
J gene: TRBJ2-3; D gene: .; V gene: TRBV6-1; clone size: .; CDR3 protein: CASSGLHTQYF; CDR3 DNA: TGTGCCAGCAGTGGGCTCCATACGCAGTATTTT
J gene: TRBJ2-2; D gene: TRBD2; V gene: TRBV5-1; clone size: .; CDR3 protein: CASSSALAGVNTGELFF; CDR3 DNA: TGCGCCAGCAGCTCGGCGTTGGCGGGGGTGAACACCGGGGAGCTGTTTTTT
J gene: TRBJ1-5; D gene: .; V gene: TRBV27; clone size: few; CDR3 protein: CASSFGGAQPQHF; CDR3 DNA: TGTGCCAGCAGTTTCGGGGGTGCCCAGCCCCAGCATTTT
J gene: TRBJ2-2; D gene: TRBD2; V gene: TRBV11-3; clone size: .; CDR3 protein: CASSLTSGSFTGELFF; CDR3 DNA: TGTGCCAGCAGCTTAACTAGCGGGAGTTTCACCGGGGAGCTGTTTTTT
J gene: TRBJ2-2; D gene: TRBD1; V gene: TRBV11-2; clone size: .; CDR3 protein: CASKQGAGGELFF; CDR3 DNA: TGTGCCAGCAAACAGGGGGCAGGCGGGGAGCTGTTTTTT
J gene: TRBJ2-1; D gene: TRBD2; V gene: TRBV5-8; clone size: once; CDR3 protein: CASSLRLAGGSREQFF; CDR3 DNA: TGTGCCAGCAGCCTCAGACTAGCGGGGGGGAGCAGGGAGCAGTTCTTC
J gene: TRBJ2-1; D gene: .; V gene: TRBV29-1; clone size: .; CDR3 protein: CSVTGLSRLNEQFF; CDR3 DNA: TGCAGCGTTACCGGACTGTCGAGATTGAATGAGCAGTTCTTC
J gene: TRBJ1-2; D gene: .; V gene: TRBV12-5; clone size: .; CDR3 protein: CASGNPPPGSPYGYTF; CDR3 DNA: TGTGCTAGTGGCAACCCCCCGCCGGGGTCCCCCTATGGCTACACCTTC
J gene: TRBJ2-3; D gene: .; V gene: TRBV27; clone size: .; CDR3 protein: CASSLSLVSDTQYF; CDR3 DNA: TGTGCCAGCAGTTTATCTCTAGTTTCAGATACGCAGTATTTT
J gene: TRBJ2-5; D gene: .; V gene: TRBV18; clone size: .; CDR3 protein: CASSPGGQETQYF; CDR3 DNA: TGTGCCAGCTCACCAGGCGGGCAAGAGACCCAGTACTTC
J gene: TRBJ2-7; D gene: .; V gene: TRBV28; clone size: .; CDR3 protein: CASSSPGQPTYEQYF; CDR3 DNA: TGTGCCAGCAGTTCCCCCGGACAGCCTACCTACGAGCAGTACTTC
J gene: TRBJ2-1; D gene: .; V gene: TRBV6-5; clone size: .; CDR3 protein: CASSYGEALYNEQFF; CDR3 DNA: TGTGCCAGCAGTTACGGAGAGGCCCTTTACAATGAGCAGTTCTTC
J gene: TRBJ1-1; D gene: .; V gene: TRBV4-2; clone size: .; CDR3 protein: CASSQITGNTEAFF; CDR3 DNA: TGTGCCAGCAGCCAGATAACAGGTAACACTGAAGCTTTCTTT
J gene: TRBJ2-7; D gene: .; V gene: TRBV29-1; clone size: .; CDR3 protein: CSVVASGYYEQYF; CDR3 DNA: TGCAGCGTTGTGGCTTCAGGGTATTACGAGCAGTACTTC
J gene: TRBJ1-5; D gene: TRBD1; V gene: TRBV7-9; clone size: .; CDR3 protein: CASSRDRGQPQHF; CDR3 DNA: TGTGCCAGCTCCCGGGACAGAGGTCAGCCCCAGCATTTT
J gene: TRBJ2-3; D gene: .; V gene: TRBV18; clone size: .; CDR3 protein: CASSPPGGGGPDTQYF; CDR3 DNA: TGTGCCAGCTCACCACCGGGAGGAGGCGGGCCAGATACGCAGTATTTT
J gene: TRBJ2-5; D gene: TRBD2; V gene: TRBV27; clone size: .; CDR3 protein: CASRARGTSGKETQYF; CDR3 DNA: TGTGCCAGCAGGGCCCGAGGGACTAGCGGGAAAGAGACCCAGTACTTC
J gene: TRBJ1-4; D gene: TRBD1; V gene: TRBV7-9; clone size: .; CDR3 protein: CASSGQGEELFF; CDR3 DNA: TGTGCCAGCAGCGGACAGGGAGAGGAACTGTTTTTT
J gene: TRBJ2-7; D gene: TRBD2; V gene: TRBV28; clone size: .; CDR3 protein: CASSSFLAGRYEQYF; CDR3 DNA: TGTGCCAGCAGCTCATTCCTAGCGGGACGGTACGAGCAGTACTTC
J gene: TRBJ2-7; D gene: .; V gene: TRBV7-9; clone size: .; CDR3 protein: CASSRAGVYEQYF; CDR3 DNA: TGTGCCAGCAGTCGGGCAGGGGTCTACGAGCAGTACTTC
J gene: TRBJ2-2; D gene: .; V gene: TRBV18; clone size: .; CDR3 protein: CASSIDTGELFF; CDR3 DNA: TGTGCCAGCTCAATCGACACCGGGGAGCTGTTTTTT
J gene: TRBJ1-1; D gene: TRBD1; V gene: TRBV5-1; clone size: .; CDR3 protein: CASSLEGADTEAFF; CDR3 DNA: TGCGCCAGCAGCTTAGAGGGGGCGGACACTGAAGCTTTCTTT
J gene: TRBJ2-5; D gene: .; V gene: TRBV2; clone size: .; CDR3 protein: CASRPGAQETQYF; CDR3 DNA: TGTGCCAGCAGGCCAGGGGCCCAAGAGACCCAGTACTTC
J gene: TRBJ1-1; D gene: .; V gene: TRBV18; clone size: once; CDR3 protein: CASSPSNPGDTEAFF; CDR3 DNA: TGTGCCAGCTCACCATCGAATCCCGGGGACACTGAAGCTTTCTTT
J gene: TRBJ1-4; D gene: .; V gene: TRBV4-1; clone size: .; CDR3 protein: CASSQSAQVDEKLFF; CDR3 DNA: TGCGCCAGCAGCCAAAGTGCACAGGTCGATGAAAAACTGTTTTTT
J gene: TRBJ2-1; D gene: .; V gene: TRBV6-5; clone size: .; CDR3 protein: CASSPGSSSYNEQFF; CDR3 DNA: TGTGCCAGCAGCCCGGGGTCCTCCTCCTACAATGAGCAGTTCTTC
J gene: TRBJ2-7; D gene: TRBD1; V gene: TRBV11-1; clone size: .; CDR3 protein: CASTLSSILTGWTNEQYF; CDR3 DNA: TGTGCCAGCACCTTGTCCTCAATCCTGACAGGGTGGACGAACGAGCAGTACTTC
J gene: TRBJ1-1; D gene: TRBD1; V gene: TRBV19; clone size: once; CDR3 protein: CATTWTGSNTEAFF; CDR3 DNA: TGTGCCACTACTTGGACAGGGAGTAACACTGAAGCTTTCTTT
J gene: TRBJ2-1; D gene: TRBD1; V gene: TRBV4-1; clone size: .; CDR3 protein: CASSQGQGAWEQFF; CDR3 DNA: TGCGCCAGCAGCCAGGGGCAGGGGGCGTGGGAGCAGTTCTTC
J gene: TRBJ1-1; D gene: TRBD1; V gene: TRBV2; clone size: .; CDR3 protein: CASYRGQNTEAFF; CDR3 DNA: TGTGCCAGCTACAGGGGCCAGAACACTGAAGCTTTCTTT
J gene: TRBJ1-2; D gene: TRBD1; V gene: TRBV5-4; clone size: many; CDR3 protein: CASSSVLTGRGYTF; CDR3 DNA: TGTGCCAGCAGCTCGGTCTTGACAGGGCGAGGCTACACCTTC
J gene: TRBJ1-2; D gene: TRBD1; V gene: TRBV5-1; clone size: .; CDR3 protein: CASSLGRQGDGYTF; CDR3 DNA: TGCGCCAGCAGCTTGGGGCGACAGGGTGATGGCTACACCTTC
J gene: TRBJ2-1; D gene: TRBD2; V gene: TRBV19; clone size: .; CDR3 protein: CASSIDTSGATYNEQFF; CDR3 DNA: TGTGCCAGTAGTATAGATACTAGCGGGGCTACCTACAATGAGCAGTTCTTC
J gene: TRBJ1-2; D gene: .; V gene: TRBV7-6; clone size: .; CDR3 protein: CASTPLLDGQNYGYTF; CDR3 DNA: TGTGCCAGCACCCCCCTATTAGACGGACAGAACTATGGCTACACCTTC
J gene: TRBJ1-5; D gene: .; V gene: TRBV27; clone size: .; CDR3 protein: CASSPGYSNQPQHF; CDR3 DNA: TGTGCCAGCAGTCCAGGGTATAGCAATCAGCCCCAGCATTTT
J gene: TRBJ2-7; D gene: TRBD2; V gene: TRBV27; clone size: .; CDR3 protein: CASSPGLAGGPFNEQYF; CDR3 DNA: TGTGCCAGCAGTCCGGGACTAGCGGGAGGGCCTTTTAACGAGCAGTACTTC